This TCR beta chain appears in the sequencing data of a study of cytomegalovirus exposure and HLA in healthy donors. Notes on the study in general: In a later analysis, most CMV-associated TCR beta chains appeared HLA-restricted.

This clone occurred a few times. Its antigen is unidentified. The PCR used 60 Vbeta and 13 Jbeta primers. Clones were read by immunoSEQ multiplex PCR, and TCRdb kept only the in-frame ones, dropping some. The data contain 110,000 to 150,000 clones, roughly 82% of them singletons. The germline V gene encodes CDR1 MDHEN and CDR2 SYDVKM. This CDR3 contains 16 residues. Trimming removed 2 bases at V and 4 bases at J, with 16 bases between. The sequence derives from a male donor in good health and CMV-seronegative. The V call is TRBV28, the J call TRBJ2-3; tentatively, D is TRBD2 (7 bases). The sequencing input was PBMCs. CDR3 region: CASSLGLGGAADTQYF. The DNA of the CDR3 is TGTGCCAGCAGTTTAGGGTTAGGGGGGGCCGCAGATACGCAGTATTTT.